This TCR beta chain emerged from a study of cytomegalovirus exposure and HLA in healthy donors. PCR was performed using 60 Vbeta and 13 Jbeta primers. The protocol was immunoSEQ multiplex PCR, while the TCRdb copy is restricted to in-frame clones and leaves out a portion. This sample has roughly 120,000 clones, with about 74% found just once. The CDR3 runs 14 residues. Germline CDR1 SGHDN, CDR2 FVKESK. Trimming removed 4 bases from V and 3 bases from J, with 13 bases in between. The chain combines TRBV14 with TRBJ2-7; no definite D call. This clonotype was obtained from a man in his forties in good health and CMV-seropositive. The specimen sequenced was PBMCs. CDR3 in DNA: TGTGCCAGCAGCCCGACACCGGATTTCTACGAGCAGTACTTC. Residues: CASSPTPDFYEQYF.